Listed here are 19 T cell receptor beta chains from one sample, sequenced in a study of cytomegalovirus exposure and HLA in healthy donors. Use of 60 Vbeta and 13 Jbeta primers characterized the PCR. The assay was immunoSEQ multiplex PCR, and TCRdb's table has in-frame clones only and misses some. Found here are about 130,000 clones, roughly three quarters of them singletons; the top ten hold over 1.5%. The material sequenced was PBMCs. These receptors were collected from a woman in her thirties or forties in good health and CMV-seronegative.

The CDR3 DNA follows: TGCAGCGGGGGGGGCATGAACACTGAAGCTTTCTTT. Protein product: CSGGGMNTEAFF. The V gene is TRBV29-1, the J gene TRBJ1-1, with D possibly TRBD1 on 6 matching bases. Germline CDR1 and CDR2: SQVTM and ANQGSEA. The CDR3 consists of 12 residues. Trimming removed 7 bases at V and 0 bases at J, with 9 bases between.

The CDR3 coding sequence is TGTGCCAGCAGCGACCGGGACAGGGTCTACAATGAGCAGTTCTTC. Translating it yields CASSDRDRVYNEQFF. The chain uses TRBV9 and TRBJ2-1; 9 bases line up with TRBD1. Germline V gene sequence: CDR1 SGDLS, CDR2 YYNGEE. The CDR3 extends over 15 amino acids. J lost 3 bases, V lost 3 bases, and 4 bases had no gene match.

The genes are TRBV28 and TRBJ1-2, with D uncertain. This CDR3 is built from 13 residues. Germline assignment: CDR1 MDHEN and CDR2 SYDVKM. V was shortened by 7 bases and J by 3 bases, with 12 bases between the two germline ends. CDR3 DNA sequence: TGTGCCAGCACCAGTACGGGTGACTATGGCTACACCTTC. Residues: CASTSTGDYGYTF.

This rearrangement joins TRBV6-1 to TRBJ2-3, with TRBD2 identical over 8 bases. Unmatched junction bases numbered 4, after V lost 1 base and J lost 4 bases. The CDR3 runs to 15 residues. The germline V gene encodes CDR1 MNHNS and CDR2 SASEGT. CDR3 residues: CASSEEGTRADTQYF. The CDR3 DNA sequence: TGTGCCAGCAGTGAAGAGGGGACTAGGGCAGATACGCAGTATTTT.

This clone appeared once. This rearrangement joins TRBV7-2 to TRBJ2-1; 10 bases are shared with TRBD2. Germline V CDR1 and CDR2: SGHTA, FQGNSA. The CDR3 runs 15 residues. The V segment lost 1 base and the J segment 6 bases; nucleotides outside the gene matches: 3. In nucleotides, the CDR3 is TGTGCCAGCAGCTTAGATAGCGGGAGGACCAATGAGCAGTTCTTC. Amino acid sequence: CASSLDSGRTNEQFF.

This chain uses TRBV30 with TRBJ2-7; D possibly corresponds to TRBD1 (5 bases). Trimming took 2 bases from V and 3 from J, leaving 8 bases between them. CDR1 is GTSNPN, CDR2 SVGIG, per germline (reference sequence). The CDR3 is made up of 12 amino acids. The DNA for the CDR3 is TGTGCCTGGAGTAAGGGGATCTACGAGCAGTACTTC. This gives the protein CAWSKGIYEQYF.

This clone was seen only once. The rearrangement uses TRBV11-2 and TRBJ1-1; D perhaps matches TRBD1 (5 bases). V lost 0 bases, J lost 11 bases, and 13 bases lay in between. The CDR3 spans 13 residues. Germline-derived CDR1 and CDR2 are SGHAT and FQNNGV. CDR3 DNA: TGTGCCAGCAGCTTAGACAGGGTAGACTGCGCTTTCTTT. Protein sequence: CASSLDRVDCAFF.

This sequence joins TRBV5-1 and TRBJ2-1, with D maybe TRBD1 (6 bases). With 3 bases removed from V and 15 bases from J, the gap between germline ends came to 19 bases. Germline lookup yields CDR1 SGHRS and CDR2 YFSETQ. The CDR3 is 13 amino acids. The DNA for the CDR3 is TGCGCCAGCAGCTCCTTGGACAGCACGTGCATGTTCTTC. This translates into CASSSLDSTCMFF. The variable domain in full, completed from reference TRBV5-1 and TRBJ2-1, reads KAGVTQTPRYLIKTRGQQVTLSCSPISGHRSVSWYQQTPGQGLQFLFEYFSETQRNKGNFPGRFSGRQFSNSRSEMNVSTLELGDSALYLCASSSLDSTCMFFGPGTRLTVL.

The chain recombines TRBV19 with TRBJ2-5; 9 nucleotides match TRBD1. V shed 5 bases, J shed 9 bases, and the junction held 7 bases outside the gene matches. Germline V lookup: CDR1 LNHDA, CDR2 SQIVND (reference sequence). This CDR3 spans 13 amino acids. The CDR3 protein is CASSLDRDRAQYF. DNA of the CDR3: TGTGCCAGTAGTCTTGACAGGGACAGGGCCCAGTACTTC.

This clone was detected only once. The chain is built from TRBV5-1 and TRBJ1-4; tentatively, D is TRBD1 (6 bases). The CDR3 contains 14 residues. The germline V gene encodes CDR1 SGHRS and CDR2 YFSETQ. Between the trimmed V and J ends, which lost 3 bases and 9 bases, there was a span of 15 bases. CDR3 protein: CASSSGAIAQKLFF. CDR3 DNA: TGCGCCAGCAGCTCAGGGGCCATCGCGCAAAAACTGTTTTTT.

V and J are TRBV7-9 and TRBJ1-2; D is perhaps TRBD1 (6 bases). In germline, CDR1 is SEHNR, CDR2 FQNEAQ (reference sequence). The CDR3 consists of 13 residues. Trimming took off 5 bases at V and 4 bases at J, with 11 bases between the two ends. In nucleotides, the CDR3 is TGTGCCAGCAGCCACAGGGTAGTCTATGGCTACACCTTC. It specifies CASSHRVVYGYTF.

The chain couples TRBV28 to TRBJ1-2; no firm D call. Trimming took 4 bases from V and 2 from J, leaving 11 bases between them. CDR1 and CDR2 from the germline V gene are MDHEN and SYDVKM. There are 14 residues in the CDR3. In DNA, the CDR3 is TGTGCCAGCAGTTCCCCGGGGAGGAACTATGGCTACACCTTC. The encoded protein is CASSSPGRNYGYTF.

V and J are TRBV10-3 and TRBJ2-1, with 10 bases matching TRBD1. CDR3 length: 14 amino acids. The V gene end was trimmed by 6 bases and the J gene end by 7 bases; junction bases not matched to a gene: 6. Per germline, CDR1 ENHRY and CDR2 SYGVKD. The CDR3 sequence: CAIRPGQGTNEQFF. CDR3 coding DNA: TGTGCCATCAGACCGGGACAGGGGACGAATGAGCAGTTCTTC.

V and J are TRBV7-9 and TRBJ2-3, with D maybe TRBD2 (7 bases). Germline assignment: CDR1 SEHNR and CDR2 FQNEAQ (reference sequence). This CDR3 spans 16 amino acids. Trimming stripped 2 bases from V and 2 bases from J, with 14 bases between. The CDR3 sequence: CASSLSRGAVTDTQYF. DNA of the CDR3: TGTGCCAGCAGCTTAAGCCGGGGGGCCGTCACAGATACGCAGTATTTT.

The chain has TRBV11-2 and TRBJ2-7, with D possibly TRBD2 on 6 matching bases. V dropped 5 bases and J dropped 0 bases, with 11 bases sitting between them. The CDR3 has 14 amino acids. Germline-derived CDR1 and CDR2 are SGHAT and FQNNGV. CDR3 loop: CASSGDSRSYEQYF. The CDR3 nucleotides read TGTGCCAGCAGCGGGGACTCCCGCTCCTACGAGCAGTACTTC.

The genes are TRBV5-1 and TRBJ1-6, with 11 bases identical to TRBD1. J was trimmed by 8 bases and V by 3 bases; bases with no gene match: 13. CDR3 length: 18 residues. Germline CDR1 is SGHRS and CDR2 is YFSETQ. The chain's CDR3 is CASSSGQGGLGEHSPLHF. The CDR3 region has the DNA TGCGCCAGCAGCTCGGGACAGGGGGGTCTTGGGGAGCATTCACCCCTCCACTTT.

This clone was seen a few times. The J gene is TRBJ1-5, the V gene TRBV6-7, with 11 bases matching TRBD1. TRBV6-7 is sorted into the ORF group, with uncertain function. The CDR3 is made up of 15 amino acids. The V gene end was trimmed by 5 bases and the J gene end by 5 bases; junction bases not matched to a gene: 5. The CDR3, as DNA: TGTGCCAGCAGTCCGGACAGGGGGCTCGATCAGCCCCAGCATTTT. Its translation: CASSPDRGLDQPQHF.

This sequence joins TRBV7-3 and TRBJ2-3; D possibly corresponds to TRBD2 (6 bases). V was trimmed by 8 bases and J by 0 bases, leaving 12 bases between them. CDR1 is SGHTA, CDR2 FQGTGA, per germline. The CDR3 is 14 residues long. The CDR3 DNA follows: TGTGCCAGCCGCCGGGGGTCTAGCACAGATACGCAGTATTTT. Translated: CASRRGSSTDTQYF.

The CDR3 is CASSLGLKAYEQYF. DNA of the CDR3: TGTGCCAGCAGCTTGGGACTAAAAGCCTACGAGCAGTACTTC. The rearrangement joins TRBV5-6 to TRBJ2-7; a weak D match, TRBD2 (5 bases). This CDR3 region has 14 residues. Trimming cost V 0 bases and J 2 bases, with 9 bases left between them. Germline values: CDR1 SGHDT, CDR2 YYEEEE.